The rows below give T cell receptor beta chains drawn from one sample of a study of shared clonotypes between healthy human individuals. This table comes from immunoSEQ multiplex PCR, and its TCRdb copy is limited to in-frame clones, with some not included. The sample records over a million clones, around 97% being singletons. The source material was naive CD4+ T cells sorted from blood. Receptors originate from a man aged 25 to 40 in good health. Both conserved end residues are part of each CDR3. Fields, in order: J gene, clone size, D gene, V gene, CDR3 protein, CDR3 DNA. D genes are given only for firm matches. Clone size is shown for a subset of rows, as once, few, many or a class of expanded clone.

>TRBJ2-3|.|TRBD1|TRBV9
CASSLKSTGITDTQYF
TGTGCCAGCAGCCTAAAATCGACAGGGATCACAGATACGCAGTATTTT
>TRBJ2-5|.|TRBD1|TRBV5-4
CASSLATGYQETQYF
TGTGCCAGCAGCTTGGCGACAGGGTACCAAGAGACCCAGTACTTC
>TRBJ1-2|once|.|TRBV28
CASGREQGYTF
TGTGCCAGCGGCCGGGAGCAGGGCTACACCTTC
>TRBJ2-2|.|.|TRBV29-1
CSVDSTGELFF
TGCAGCGTCGACAGTACCGGGGAGCTGTTTTTT
>TRBJ2-7|.|.|TRBV6-6
CASSYLAGVSYEQYF
TGTGCCAGCAGTTACTTGGCTGGTGTCTCCTACGAGCAGTACTTC
>TRBJ2-3|.|.|TRBV9
CASSPVTDTQYF
TGTGCCAGCAGCCCGGTCACAGATACGCAGTATTTT
>TRBJ2-7|.|.|TRBV28
CASSSPAYEQYF
TGTGCCAGCAGTTCCCCGGCCTACGAGCAGTACTTC
>TRBJ2-3|once|.|TRBV18
CASSLLSARAVTDTQYF
TGTGCCAGCTCACTTCTCTCGGCACGGGCGGTCACAGATACGCAGTATTTT
>TRBJ2-4|.|.|TRBV29-1
CSVRVSGAKNIQYF
TGCAGCGTGAGAGTGAGCGGGGCCAAAAACATTCAGTACTTC
>TRBJ2-3|.|.|TRBV19
CASKEDRSTDTQYF
TGTGCCAGTAAGGAGGACAGAAGCACAGATACGCAGTATTTT
>TRBJ2-3|once|TRBD2|TRBV5-4
CASSHPSGSVSDTQYF
TGTGCCAGCAGCCACCCTAGCGGGAGTGTGTCAGATACGCAGTATTTT
>TRBJ1-1|.|TRBD1|TRBV5-1
CASSRNPGQGFNTEAFF
TGCGCCAGCAGCCGAAATCCGGGACAGGGGTTCAACACTGAAGCTTTCTTT
>TRBJ2-1|.|TRBD2|TRBV14
CASSQDPRTSGRRYNEQFF
TGTGCCAGCAGCCAAGATCCTAGGACTAGCGGGAGAAGATACAATGAGCAGTTCTTC
>TRBJ2-1|.|TRBD2|TRBV11-3
CASSLGGSQFEQFF
TGTGCCAGCAGCTTGGGCGGGAGTCAATTTGAGCAGTTCTTC
>TRBJ1-1|.|TRBD1|TRBV2
CASSRQGEDTEAFF
TGTGCCAGCAGTCGACAGGGTGAGGACACTGAAGCTTTCTTT
>TRBJ2-7|.|.|TRBV11-1
CASTRGNSYEQYF
TGTGCCAGCACCCGGGGGAATTCCTACGAGCAGTACTTC
>TRBJ2-7|.|TRBD1|TRBV5-6
CASSHKDRGPRLIPYEQYF
TGTGCCAGCAGCCATAAAGACAGGGGCCCAAGGCTAATACCCTACGAGCAGTACTTC
>TRBJ1-4|.|.|TRBV5-1
CASSMGQIGEKLFF
TGCGCCAGCAGCATGGGGCAAATAGGTGAAAAACTGTTTTTT
>TRBJ1-2|.|TRBD1|TRBV9
CASSVAPATGAGYTF
TGTGCCAGCAGCGTCGCACCCGCTACAGGGGCCGGCTACACCTTC
>TRBJ2-7|.|TRBD1|TRBV2
CASSGDRTILYEQYF
TGTGCCAGCAGTGGGGACAGGACTATACTCTACGAGCAGTACTTC